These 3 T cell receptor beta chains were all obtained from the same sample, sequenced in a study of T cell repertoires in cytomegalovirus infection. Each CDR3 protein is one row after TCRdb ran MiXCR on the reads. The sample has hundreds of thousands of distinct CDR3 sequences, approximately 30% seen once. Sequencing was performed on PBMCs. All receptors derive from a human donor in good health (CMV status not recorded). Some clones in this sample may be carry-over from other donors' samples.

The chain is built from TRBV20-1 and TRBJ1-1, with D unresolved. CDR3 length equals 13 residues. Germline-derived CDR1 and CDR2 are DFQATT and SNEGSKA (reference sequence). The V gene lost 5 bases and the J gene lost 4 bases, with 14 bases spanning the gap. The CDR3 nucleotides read TGCAGTGCTGGGGATGCCGGAGGCACTGAAGCTTTCTTT. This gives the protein CSAGDAGGTEAFF.

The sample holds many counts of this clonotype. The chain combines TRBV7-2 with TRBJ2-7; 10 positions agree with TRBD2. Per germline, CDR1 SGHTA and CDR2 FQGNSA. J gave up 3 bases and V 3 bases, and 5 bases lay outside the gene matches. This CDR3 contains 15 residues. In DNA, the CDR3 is TGTGCCAGCAGCTTCGGACTAGCGGCTGACTACGAGCAGTACTTC. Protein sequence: CASSFGLAADYEQYF.

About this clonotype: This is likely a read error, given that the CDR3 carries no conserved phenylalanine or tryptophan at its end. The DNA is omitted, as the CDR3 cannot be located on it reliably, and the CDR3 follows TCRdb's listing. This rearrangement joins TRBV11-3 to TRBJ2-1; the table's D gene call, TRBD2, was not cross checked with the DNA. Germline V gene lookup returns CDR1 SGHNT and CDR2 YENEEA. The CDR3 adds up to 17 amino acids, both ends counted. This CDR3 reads CASSLGRSGGSNNEQLC.